The count of the clone carrying this T cell receptor (beta chain) is one. As yet, its antigen is unknown. At one end the junction does not follow the germline gene, possibly because of a read error. TCRbeta libraries were built with three rounds of nested PCR, modified from ARM-PCR. TCRdb reprocessed the multiplex PCR reads via MiXCR and lists one record per CDR3 protein. The sample includes over 110,000 distinct CDR3 sequences, around 66% of them seen just once. The data stem from a study of tumor and adjacent non-tumor tissue in lung cancer. The overall study: Samples averaged about 3.8 million productive TCRbeta reads each.

Findings of the study overall: Tumor TCR diversity, when higher, was linked to shorter survival. Top 100 clones took a larger repertoire share in normal lung. TCR diversity was significantly greater in tumor than normal lung tissue.

Looked up from germline, CDR1 is MNHNS and CDR2 is SASEGT. The CDR3 contains 14 residues. This sample's RNA came from whole unsorted tissue. The sample was lung tumor tissue. This receptor was obtained from a man aged 60 to 69 with small cell lung cancer. The genes are TRBV6-1 and TRBJ2-3; D gene ambiguous. The CDR3 reads CAISETQRTDTQYF. Written as DNA, the CDR3 is TGTGCCATCAGTGAAACCCAGCGAACCGATACGCAGTATTTT.